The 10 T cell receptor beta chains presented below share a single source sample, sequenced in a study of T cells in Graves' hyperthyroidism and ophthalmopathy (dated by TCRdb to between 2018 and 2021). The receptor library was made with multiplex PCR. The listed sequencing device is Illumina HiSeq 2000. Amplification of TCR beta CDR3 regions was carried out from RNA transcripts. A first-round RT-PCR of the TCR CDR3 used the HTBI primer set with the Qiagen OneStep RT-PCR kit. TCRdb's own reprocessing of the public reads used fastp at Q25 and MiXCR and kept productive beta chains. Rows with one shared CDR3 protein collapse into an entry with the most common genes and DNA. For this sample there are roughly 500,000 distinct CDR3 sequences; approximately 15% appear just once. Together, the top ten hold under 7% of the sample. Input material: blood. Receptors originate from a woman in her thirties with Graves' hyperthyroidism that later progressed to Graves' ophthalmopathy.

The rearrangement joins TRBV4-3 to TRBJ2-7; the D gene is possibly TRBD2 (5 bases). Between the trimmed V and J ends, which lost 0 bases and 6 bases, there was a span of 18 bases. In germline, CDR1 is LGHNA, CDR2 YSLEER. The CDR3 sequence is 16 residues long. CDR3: CASSQDRRTVATEQYF. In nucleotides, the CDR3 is TGCGCCAGCAGCCAAGATCGGAGGACGGTTGCTACCGAGCAGTACTTC.

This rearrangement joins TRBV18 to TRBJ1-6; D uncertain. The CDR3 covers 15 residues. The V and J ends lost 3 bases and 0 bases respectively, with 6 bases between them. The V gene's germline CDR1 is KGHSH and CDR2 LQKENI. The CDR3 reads CASSPESSYNSPLHF. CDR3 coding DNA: TGTGCCAGCTCACCTGAGAGCTCCTATAATTCACCCCTCCACTTT.

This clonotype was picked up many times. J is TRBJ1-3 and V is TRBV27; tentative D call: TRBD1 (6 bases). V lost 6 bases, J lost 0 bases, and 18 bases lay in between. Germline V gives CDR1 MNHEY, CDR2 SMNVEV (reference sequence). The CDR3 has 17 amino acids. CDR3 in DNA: TGTGCCAGCAGGGGGGGAGCAGGGGCCTCCTCTGGAAACACCATATATTTT. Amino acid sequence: CASRGGAGASSGNTIYF.

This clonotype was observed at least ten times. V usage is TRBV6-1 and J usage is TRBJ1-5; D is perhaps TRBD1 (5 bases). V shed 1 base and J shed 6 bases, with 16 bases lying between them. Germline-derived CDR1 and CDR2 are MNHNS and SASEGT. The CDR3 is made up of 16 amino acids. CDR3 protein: CASSEVYQGPSQPQHF. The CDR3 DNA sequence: TGTGCCAGCAGTGAAGTATACCAGGGACCGAGTCAGCCCCAGCATTTT.

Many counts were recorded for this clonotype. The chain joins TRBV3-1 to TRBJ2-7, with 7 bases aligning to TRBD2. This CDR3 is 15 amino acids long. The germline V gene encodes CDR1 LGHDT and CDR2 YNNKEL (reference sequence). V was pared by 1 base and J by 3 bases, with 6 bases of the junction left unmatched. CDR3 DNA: TGTGCCAGCAGCCAAGGGGCGGGGGAAGTCTACGAGCAGTACTTC. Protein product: CASSQGAGEVYEQYF.

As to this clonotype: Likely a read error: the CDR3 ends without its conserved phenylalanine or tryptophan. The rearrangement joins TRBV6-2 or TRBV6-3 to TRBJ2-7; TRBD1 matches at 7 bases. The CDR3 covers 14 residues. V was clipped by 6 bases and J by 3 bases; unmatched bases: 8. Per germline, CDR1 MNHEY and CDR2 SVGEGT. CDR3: CASRTGTEFYEQYL. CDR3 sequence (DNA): TGTGCCAGCAGAACCGGGACAGAATTCTACGAGCAGTACCTC.

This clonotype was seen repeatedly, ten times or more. The CDR3 DNA sequence: TGTGCCAGCAGTTTAATCGGCTACGAGCAGTACTTC. Amino acid sequence: CASSLIGYEQYF. The chain has TRBV28 and TRBJ2-7, with D unclear. The CDR3 has 12 residues. The germline gives CDR1 MDHEN, CDR2 SYDVKM. Trimming took off 2 bases at V and 3 bases at J, with 5 bases between the two ends.

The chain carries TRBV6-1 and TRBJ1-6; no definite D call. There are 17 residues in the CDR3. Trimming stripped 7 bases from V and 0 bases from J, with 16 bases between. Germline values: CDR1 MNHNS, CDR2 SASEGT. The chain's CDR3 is CASNLDGGSSYNSPLHF. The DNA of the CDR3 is TGTGCCAGCAATCTCGACGGAGGGAGCTCCTATAATTCACCCCTCCACTTT.

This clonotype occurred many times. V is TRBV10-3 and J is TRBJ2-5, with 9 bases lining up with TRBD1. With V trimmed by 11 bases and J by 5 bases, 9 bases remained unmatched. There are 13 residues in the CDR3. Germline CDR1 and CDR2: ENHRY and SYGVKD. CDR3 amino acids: CAARGQGPETQYF. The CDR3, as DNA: TGTGCCGCCCGGGGACAGGGTCCCGAGACCCAGTACTTC.

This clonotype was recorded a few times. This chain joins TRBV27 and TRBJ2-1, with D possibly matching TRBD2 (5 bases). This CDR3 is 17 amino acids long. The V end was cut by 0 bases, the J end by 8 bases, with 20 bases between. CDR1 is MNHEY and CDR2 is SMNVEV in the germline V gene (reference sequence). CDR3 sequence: CASSLSARAGTIDEQFF. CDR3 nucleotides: TGTGCCAGCAGTTTATCGGCTCGGGCGGGCACGATAGATGAGCAGTTCTTC.